This T cell receptor (beta chain) was sequenced for a study of blood T cell repertoires in COVID-19. Study-wide context: Some COVID-19 samples were acute and others convalescent; all came from the United States, Italy and Spain. PBMCs, B-cell-depleted T cells, or T cells provided the cDNA or gDNA that made up the material.

This CDR3 comprises 17 residues. V lost 6 bases, J lost 4 bases, and 19 bases lay in between. Germline V gene lookup returns CDR1 MRHNA and CDR2 SNTAGT. Study processing details: It was from reference gene primer amplification that nucleated cell counts were estimated. Here immunoSEQ multiplex PCR was the method, and the copy in TCRdb shows in-frame clones only, minus some. V and J calls and clone size come straight from that table; D and trimming were deduced from the DNA. Of some 110,000 clones in the sample, roughly 90% were seen once. The sequenced sample was peripheral blood. The V call is TRBV6-4, the J call TRBJ1-6; D might be TRBD1 (5 bases). The sequence came from a human donor in a cohort sampled during active COVID-19. CDR3 nucleotides: TGTGCCAGCAGGCTCTTCCCCGGGACTCCATATAATTCACCCCTCCACTTT. It is translated as CASRLFPGTPYNSPLHF.